The TCR beta chain under discussion was sequenced for a study of shared clonotypes between healthy human individuals. For the study at large: A donor's plate count was three for CD4 naive and three for CD4 memory; CD8 naive had two and CD8 memory one.

Broader study findings: The genetic and exposure-history diversity represented was limited by few donors. Compared with memory subsets, naive subsets generally had larger estimated richness.

The donor cohort consisted entirely of Caucasian adults residing in Nashville, Tennessee. This table comes from immunoSEQ multiplex PCR, and its TCRdb copy is limited to in-frame clones, with some not included. The sample holds millions of clones; 80% to 95% are singletons and the top ten take about 0.39%. A note on this clone: What it recognizes is unknown.

CDR1 is MNHNY, CDR2 SVGAGI, per germline (reference sequence). The CDR3 consists of 12 residues. The ends were cut back, 6 bases at V and 3 bases at J, with 9 bases in the middle. Material: naive CD4+ T cells from PBMCs. Specified subset: CD45RA+ positively selected. This TCR was recovered from a man aged 18 to 29 in good health. Some clones in this sample may be carry-over from other donors' samples. The chain carries TRBV6-6 and TRBJ2-7; unclear D gene. The CDR3 DNA reads TGTGCCAGCAGCCGATCTTTCTACGAGCAGTACTTC. Residues: CASSRSFYEQYF.